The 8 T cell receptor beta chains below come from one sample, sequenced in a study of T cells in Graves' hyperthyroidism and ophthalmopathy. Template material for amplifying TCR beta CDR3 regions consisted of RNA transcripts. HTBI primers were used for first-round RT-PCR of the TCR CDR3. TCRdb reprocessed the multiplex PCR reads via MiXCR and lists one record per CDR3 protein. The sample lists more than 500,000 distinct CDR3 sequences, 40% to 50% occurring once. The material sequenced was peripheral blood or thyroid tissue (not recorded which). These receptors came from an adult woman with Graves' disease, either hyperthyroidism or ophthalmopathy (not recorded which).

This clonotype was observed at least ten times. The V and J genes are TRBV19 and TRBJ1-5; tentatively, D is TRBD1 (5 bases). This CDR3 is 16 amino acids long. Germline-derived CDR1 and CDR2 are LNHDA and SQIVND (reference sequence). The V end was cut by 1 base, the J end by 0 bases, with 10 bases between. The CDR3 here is CASSIAYRYSNQPQHF. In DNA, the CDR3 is TGTGCCAGTAGTATAGCCTACAGGTATAGCAATCAGCCCCAGCATTTT.

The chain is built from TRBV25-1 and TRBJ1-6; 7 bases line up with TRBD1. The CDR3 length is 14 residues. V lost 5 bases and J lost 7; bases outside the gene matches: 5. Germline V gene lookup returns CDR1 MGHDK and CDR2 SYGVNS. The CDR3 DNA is TGTGCCAGCAGTACGGACAGGCAGAATTCACCCCTCCACTTT. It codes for CASSTDRQNSPLHF.

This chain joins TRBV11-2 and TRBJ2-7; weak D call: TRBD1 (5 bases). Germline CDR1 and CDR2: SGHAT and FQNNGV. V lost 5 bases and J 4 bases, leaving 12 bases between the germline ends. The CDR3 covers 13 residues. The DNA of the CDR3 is TGTGCCAGCAGCACGAGAAAGGGGTACGAGCAGTACTTC. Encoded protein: CASSTRKGYEQYF. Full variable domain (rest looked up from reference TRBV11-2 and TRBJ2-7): EAGVAQSPRYKIIEKRQSVAFWCNPISGHATLYWYQQILGQGPKLLIQFQNNGVVDDSQLPKDRFSAERLKGVDSTLKIQPAKLEDSAVYLCASSTRKGYEQYFGPGTRLTVT.

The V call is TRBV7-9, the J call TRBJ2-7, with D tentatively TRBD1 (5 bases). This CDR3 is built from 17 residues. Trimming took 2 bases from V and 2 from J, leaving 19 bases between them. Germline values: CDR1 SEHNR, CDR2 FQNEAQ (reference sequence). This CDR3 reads CASSLFLVEQATYEQYF. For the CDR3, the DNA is TGTGCCAGCAGCTTATTCTTAGTTGAACAGGCGACCTACGAGCAGTACTTC.

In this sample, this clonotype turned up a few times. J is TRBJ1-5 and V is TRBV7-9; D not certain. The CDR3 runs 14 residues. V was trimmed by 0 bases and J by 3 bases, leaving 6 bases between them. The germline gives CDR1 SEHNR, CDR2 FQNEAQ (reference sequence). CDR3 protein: CASSLAGYNQPQHF. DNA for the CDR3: TGTGCCAGCAGCTTAGCGGGGTACAATCAGCCCCAGCATTTT.

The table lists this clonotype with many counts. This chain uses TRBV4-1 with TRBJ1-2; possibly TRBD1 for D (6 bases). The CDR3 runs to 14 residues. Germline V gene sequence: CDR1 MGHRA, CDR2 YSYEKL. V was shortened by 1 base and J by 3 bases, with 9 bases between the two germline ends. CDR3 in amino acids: CASSQAGVHYGYTF. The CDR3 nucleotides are TGCGCCAGCAGCCAAGCAGGGGTGCACTATGGCTACACCTTC.

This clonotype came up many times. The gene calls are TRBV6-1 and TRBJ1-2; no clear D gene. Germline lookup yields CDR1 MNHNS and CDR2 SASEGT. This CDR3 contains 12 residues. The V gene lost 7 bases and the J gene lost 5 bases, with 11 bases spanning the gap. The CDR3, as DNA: TGTGCCAGCATCCACCAAGGGTATGGCTACACCTTC. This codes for CASIHQGYGYTF.

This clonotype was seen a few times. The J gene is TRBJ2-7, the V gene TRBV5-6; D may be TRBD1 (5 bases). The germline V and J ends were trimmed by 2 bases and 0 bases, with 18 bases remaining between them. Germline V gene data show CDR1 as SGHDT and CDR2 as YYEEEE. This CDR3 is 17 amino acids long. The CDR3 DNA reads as TGTGCCAGCAGCTTTAAGGGTGGGGCTACCGTCTCCTACGAGCAGTACTTC. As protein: CASSFKGGATVSYEQYF. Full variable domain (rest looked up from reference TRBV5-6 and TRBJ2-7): DAGVTQSPTHLIKTRGQQVTLRCSPKSGHDTVSWYQQALGQGPQFIFQYYEEEERQRGNFPDRFSGHQFPNYSSELNVNALLLGDSALYLCASSFKGGATVSYEQYFGPGTRLTVT.